The rows below give T cell receptor beta chains drawn from one sample of a study of radiotherapy plus CTLA-4 blockade in lung cancer. Assay used: immunoSEQ multiplex PCR; TCRdb lists only in-frame clones, some missing. The table lists fewer than 95,000 clones, 83% of them singletons, with 0.84% in the top ten. Source: peripheral blood, taken from a patient treated with radiotherapy plus ipilimumab. These receptors all stem from a human donor with non-small cell lung cancer who had stable disease on radiotherapy plus ipilimumab. The CDR3 runs from the conserved cysteine through the conserved F or W. D genes are given only for firm matches. Size is stated for part of the rows, as once, few or many counts, or as a class when the clone is expanded.

CDR3 DNA	CDR3 protein	D gene	V gene	clone size	J gene
TGTGCCAGCAGCTTGCCCAGCGACAATTCACCCCTCCACTTT	CASSLPSDNSPLHF	.	TRBV11-2	.	TRBJ1-6
TGTGCCAGCAGCTCGACGCGAGTCTCTGGCTACACCTTC	CASSSTRVSGYTF	.	TRBV7-6	.	TRBJ1-2
TGCAGCGTTGTAAGGCCCCTGCACCAAGAGACCCAGTACTTC	CSVVRPLHQETQYF	.	TRBV29-1	.	TRBJ2-5
TGTGCCAGCAGCCAAGATGGACAGGGGCAATACAATGAGCAGTTCTTC	CASSQDGQGQYNEQFF	TRBD1	TRBV4-2	.	TRBJ2-1
TGTGCCAGTACTACTGACACGCGCTTCTCCTACAATGAGCAGTTCTTC	CASTTDTRFSYNEQFF	.	TRBV19	.	TRBJ2-1
TGTGCCAGCAGCTTGGTGGCCCGCGGCACTGAAGCTTTCTTT	CASSLVARGTEAFF	.	TRBV5-6	.	TRBJ1-1
TGTGCCAGCTCACCTGTCGGTTCCCTCAATGAGCAGTTCTTC	CASSPVGSLNEQFF	.	TRBV18	.	TRBJ2-1
TGTGCCAGCAGGCGGGACAGGGACTCACACTATGGCTACACCTTC	CASRRDRDSHYGYTF	TRBD1	TRBV6-5	once	TRBJ1-2
TGTGCCAGCAGCAAAGAACAGACCTCAGGGGATGGCTACACCTTC	CASSKEQTSGDGYTF	.	TRBV21-1	.	TRBJ1-2
TGTGCCTGGACCCAGAGGAGGGCAGATACGCAGTATTTT	CAWTQRRADTQYF	.	TRBV30	.	TRBJ2-3
TGTGCCAGCAGAGAAGGGACAGGGACTAATCAGCCCCAGCATTTT	CASREGTGTNQPQHF	TRBD1	TRBV10-3	.	TRBJ1-5
TGTGCCAGCCAGGTGGGGGCTGAGACCGGGGAGCTGTTTTTT	CASQVGAETGELFF	.	TRBV7-3	.	TRBJ2-2
TGCACCAGCAGCAAACCGGGACTAGCGGGCGAGCACTACGAGCAGTACTTC	CTSSKPGLAGEHYEQYF	.	TRBV1	.	TRBJ2-7
TGTGCCAGCACTCCCGGGACAGGGGACATTCAGTACTTC	CASTPGTGDIQYF	TRBD1	TRBV27	.	TRBJ2-4
TGTGCCAGCAGCCAAGATAGGGCGGGGGGGCAAGAGACCCAGTACTTC	CASSQDRAGGQETQYF	TRBD2	TRBV4-2	.	TRBJ2-5
TGTGCCAGCAGTTTATCCAGGGAATATGGCTACACCTTC	CASSLSREYGYTF	.	TRBV27	.	TRBJ1-2
TGTGCCAGTAGTATAAGTCTCACCAATGGCTACACCTTC	CASSISLTNGYTF	.	TRBV19	few	TRBJ1-2
TGTGCCAGCAGCACCTTCCCGAGACAGCAAACAGATACGCAGTATTTT	CASSTFPRQQTDTQYF	.	TRBV11-2	.	TRBJ2-3
TGTGCCAGCAGCGCTTTACAGGGGACTGAAAAACTGTTTTTT	CASSALQGTEKLFF	TRBD1	TRBV9	.	TRBJ1-4
TGCGCCAGCAGCTCGGAAACAGGGCGGCTGTACAATGAGCAGTTCTTC	CASSSETGRLYNEQFF	.	TRBV5-1	.	TRBJ2-1